This T cell receptor (beta chain) comes out of a study of human T cells and chemical hapten exposure. Study background: Diphenylcyclopropenone doses were given weekly to the scalps of patients across the approximately 24-week study.

The germline V gene has CDR1 SGHRS and CDR2 YFSETQ. The CDR3 sequence is 15 residues long. V lost 0 bases and J lost 1, with 9 bases in between. Single cDNA molecules in the library carried unique molecular identifiers attached during preparation. MiXCR, run by TCRdb on the RACE reads, gives a single entry per CDR3 protein. The table lists under 450,000 distinct CDR3 sequences, approximately 5% of them singletons. This sample's time point: patch test 1, 2 weeks after DPC sensitization. As to treatment: therapeutic diphenylcyclopropenone sensitization with weekly scalp DPC. The source is a woman between 45 and 65 years old with alopecia areata. Some clones in this sample may be carry-over from other donors' samples. This material consisted of whole blood, taken in connection with sensitization to the hapten diphenylcyclopropenone (DPC). This chain connects TRBV5-1 to TRBJ2-3; D is unresolved. CDR3: CASSLDSLRTDTQYF. CDR3 nucleotide sequence: TGCGCCAGCAGCTTGGACAGTCTCCGCACAGATACGCAGTATTTT. Looking up the rest from reference TRBV5-1 and TRBJ2-3 gives the full variable domain: KAGVTQTPRYLIKTRGQQVTLSCSPISGHRSVSWYQQTPGQGLQFLFEYFSETQRNKGNFPGRFSGRQFSNSRSEMNVSTLELGDSALYLCASSLDSLRTDTQYFGPGTRLTVL.